What follows is one TCR beta chain and its context. Germline CDR1 MGHRA, CDR2 YSYEKL. CDR3 length: 16 residues. V lost 3 bases, J lost 0 bases, and 6 bases stayed unmatched. The data were taken from a study of blood T cell repertoires in COVID-19. Overall study context: Whether acute or convalescent, the COVID-19 samples came from the United States, Italy and Spain. PBMCs, B-cell-depleted T cells, or T cells provided the cDNA or gDNA that made up the material.

Original processing methods: It was from reference gene primer amplification that nucleated cell counts were estimated. The protocol was immunoSEQ multiplex PCR, while the TCRdb copy is restricted to in-frame clones and leaves out a portion. V and J calls and clone size are as listed in that table; D and trimming were resolved from the DNA. The sample contains over 200,000 clones, 83% of which appear only once. The sequencing input was peripheral blood. V is TRBV4-1 and J is TRBJ2-5; the match to TRBD2 covers 8 bases. The receptor comes from an elderly man with acute or convalescent COVID-19. CDR3 bases: TGCGCCAGCAGCCAGGTAGCGGGGCCATACCAAGAGACCCAGTACTTC. It yields the protein CASSQVAGPYQETQYF.